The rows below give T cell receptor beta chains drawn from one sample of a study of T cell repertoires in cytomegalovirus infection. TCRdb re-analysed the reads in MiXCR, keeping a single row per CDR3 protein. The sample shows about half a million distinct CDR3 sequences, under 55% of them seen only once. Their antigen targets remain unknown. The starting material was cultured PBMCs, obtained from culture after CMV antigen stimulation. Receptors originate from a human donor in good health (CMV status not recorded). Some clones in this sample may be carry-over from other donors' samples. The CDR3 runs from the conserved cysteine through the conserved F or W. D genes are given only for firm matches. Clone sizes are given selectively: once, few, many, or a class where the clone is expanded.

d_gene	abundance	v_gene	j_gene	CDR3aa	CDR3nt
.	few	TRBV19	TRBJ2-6	CASRHSSGANVLTF	TGTGCCAGTCGACATTCCTCTGGGGCCAACGTCCTGACTTTC
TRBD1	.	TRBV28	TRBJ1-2	CASSIQNPGQGGYGYTF	TGTGCCAGCTCTATCCAGAACCCGGGACAGGGCGGCTATGGCTACACCTTC
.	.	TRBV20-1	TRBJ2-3	CSAGRADTDTQYF	TGCAGTGCTGGGCGGGCGGACACAGATACGCAGTATTTT
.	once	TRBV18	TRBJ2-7	CASSPGLTSSYEQYF	TGTGCCAGCTCACCGGGCCTTACGAGCTCCTACGAGCAGTACTTC
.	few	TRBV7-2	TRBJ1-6	CASSLMEGPLHF	TGTGCCAGCAGTCTGATGGAAGGGCCCCTCCACTTT
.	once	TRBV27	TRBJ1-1	CASSLLPITEAFF	TGTGCCAGCAGTTTACTCCCGATCACTGAAGCTTTCTTT
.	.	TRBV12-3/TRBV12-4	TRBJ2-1	CASSPLGGPKSSYNEQFF	TGTGCCAGCAGTCCCCTGGGGGGACCGAAAAGCTCCTACAATGAGCAGTTCTTC
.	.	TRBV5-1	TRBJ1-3	CASSLGGGSSGNTIYF	TGCGCCAGCAGCTTGGGAGGCGGTTCCTCTGGAAACACCATATATTTT
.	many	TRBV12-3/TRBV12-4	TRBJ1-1	CASSLIQGNTEAFF	TGTGCCAGCAGTTTAATACAGGGGAACACTGAAGCTTTCTTT
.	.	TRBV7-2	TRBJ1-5	CASSLVRGGNQPQHF	TGTGCCAGCAGCTTAGTTCGAGGGGGCAATCAGCCCCAGCATTTT
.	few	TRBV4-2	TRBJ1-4	CASSPATNEKLFF	TGTGCCAGCAGCCCTGCAACTAATGAAAAACTGTTTTTT
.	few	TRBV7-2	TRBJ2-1	CASSIRVLAHYNEQFF	TGTGCCAGCAGTATCCGTGTGCTAGCCCACTACAATGAGCAGTTCTTC
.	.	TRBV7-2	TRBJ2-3	CASSKGGGRTDTQYF	TGTGCCAGCAGCAAGGGGGGGGGCCGGACAGATACGCAGTATTTT
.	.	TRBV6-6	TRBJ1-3	CASSYSVPGNTIYF	TGTGCCAGCAGTTACTCAGTACCCGGAAACACCATATATTTT
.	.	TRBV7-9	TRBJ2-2	CASSSWVNTGELFF	TGTGCCAGCAGTTCTTGGGTGAACACCGGGGAGCTGTTTTTT
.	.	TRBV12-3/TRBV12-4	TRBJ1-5	CASSLAPNQPQHF	TGTGCCAGCAGTTTAGCACCGAATCAGCCCCAGCATTTT
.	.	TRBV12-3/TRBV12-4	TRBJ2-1	CASSGVGVGSYNEQFF	TGTGCCAGCAGTGGGGTCGGTGTGGGCTCCTACAATGAGCAGTTCTTC
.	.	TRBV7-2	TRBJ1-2	CASSLSRIRDYGYTF	TGTGCCAGCAGCCTCTCCAGAATTCGGGACTATGGCTACACCTTC
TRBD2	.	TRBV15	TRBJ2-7	CATSTPGGGYEQYF	TGTGCCACCAGCACCCCGGGGGGGGGCTACGAGCAGTACTTC
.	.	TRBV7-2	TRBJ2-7	CASSLASFIYEQYF	TGTGCCAGCAGCCTAGCGTCTTTCATCTACGAGCAGTACTTC
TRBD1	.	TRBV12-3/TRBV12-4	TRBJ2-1	CASSNTGGGGNEQFF	TGTGCCAGCAGCAACACAGGGGGCGGGGGCAATGAGCAGTTCTTC
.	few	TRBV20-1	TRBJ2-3	CSASLGDTQYF	TGCAGTGCTAGTCTGGGGGATACGCAGTATTTT
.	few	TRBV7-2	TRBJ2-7	CASSTQGSSYEQYF	TGTGCCAGCAGCACCCAGGGCAGCTCCTACGAGCAGTACTTC
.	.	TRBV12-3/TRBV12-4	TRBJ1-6	CASSSKGYNSPLHF	TGTGCCAGCAGTTCCAAGGGGTATAATTCACCCCTCCACTTT
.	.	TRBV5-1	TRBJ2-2	CASSLETSVKELFF	TGCGCCAGCAGCTTGGAGACTAGTGTGAAGGAGCTGTTTTTT
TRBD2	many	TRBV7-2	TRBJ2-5	CASSLRTSGGWQTQYF	TGTGCCAGCAGCTTACGGACTAGCGGGGGATGGCAGACCCAGTACTTC
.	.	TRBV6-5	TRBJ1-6	CASSYQTVGDSPLHF	TGTGCCAGCAGTTATCAGACTGTTGGGGATTCACCCCTCCACTTT
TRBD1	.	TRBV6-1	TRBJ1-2	CASSDPRGGASALNYGYTF	TGTGCCAGCAGTGATCCCAGGGGGGGCGCTTCCGCTCTTAACTATGGCTACACCTTC
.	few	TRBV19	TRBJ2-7	CASSISTAVQVYEQYF	TGTGCCAGTAGTATTTCTACGGCAGTACAGGTCTACGAGCAGTACTTC
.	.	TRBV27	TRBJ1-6	CASSLSQGPSPLHF	TGTGCCAGCAGTTTATCCCAGGGGCCTTCACCCCTCCACTTT
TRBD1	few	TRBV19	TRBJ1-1	CASSPRQGEAFF	TGTGCCAGTAGTCCACGACAGGGTGAAGCTTTCTTT
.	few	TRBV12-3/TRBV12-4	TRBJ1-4	CASSHRATNEKLFF	TGTGCCAGCAGCCACAGGGCAACTAATGAAAAACTGTTTTTT
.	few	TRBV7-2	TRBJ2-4	CASSPTRIKNIQYF	TGTGCCAGCAGCCCTACGAGAATAAAAAACATTCAGTACTTC
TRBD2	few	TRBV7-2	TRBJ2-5	CASGLAGGIQETQYF	TGTGCCAGCGGCCTAGCGGGAGGCATCCAAGAGACCCAGTACTTC
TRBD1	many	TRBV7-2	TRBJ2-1	CATEDKRGLQRGFF	TGTGCCACCGAGGATAAGAGGGGGCTTCAACGGGGGTTCTTC
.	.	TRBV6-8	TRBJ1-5	CASRVDSNQPQHF	TGTGCCAGCAGAGTAGATAGCAATCAGCCCCAGCATTTT
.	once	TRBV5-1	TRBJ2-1	CASSRSGRPEQFF	TGCGCCAGCAGCCGGAGTGGGCGCCCTGAGCAGTTCTTC
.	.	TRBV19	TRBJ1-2	CASSMDVRTYGYTF	TGTGCCAGTAGTATGGATGTTAGAACCTATGGCTACACCTTC
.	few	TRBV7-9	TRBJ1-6	CASSPVGGGNSPLHF	TGTGCCAGCAGCCCAGTGGGAGGAGGCAATTCACCCCTCCACTTT
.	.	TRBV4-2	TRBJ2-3	CASSQEGARGDTQYF	TGTGCCAGCAGCCAAGAAGGGGCCCGGGGAGATACGCAGTATTTT
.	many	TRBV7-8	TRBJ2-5	CASSLSGSPETQYF	TGTGCCAGCAGCTTGTCGGGATCACCGGAGACCCAGTACTTC
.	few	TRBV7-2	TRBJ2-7	CASSSHRAYEQYF	TGTGCCAGCAGCTCACACAGGGCCTACGAGCAGTACTTC
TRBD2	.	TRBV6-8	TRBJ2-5	CASNGGGDQETQYF	TGTGCCAGCAACGGGGGAGGGGACCAAGAGACCCAGTACTTC